Following are 26 T cell receptor beta chains from one sample sequenced in a study of identical twins. MiXCR was run by TCRdb on the 5' RACE reads, yielding one entry per CDR3 protein. This sample has about 790,000 distinct CDR3 sequences; about 20% occur once, and the top ten carry 13%. The sample was also linked to a second study, of T cells expressing NK-cell markers.

The sequenced sample was PBMCs. The receptors come from a woman aged 18-30 years in good health.

A note on this clonotype: Given a much more abundant clone one base away, this may be a read error. V is TRBV20-1 and J is TRBJ2-1, with 10 bases that match TRBD2. There are 13 residues in the CDR3. Germline V gene data show CDR1 as DFQATT and CDR2 as SNEGSKA (reference sequence). The CDR3 coding sequence is TGCAGTTCTAGCGGGAGCTCCTACAATGAGCAGTTCTTC. Translation: CSSSGSSYNEQFF.

The V and J genes are TRBV27 and TRBJ2-1; D uncertain. The CDR3 runs to 16 residues. Trimming removed 8 bases from V and 4 bases from J, with 21 bases in between. The germline V gene has CDR1 MNHEY and CDR2 SMNVEV (reference sequence). CDR3 nucleotides: TGTGCCAGCCGTTATCTCCGGTCATCACAATACAATGAGCAGTTCTTC. This gives the protein CASRYLRSSQYNEQFF.

The CDR3 sequence: CASRPSTDTQYF. In DNA, the CDR3 is TGTGCCAGCAGGCCAAGCACAGATACGCAGTATTTT. This chain uses TRBV12-3 or TRBV12-4 with TRBJ2-3; D is unresolved. The CDR3 consists of 12 residues. V dropped 6 bases and J dropped 0 bases, with 4 bases sitting between them.

This clonotype has a handful of counts. The J gene is TRBJ1-2, the V gene TRBV12-5; D not certain. V dropped 7 bases and J dropped 4 bases, with 13 bases sitting between them. CDR1 and CDR2 from the germline V gene are LGHNT and FRNRAP. CDR3 length: 13 residues. The CDR3: CASDRGVGYGYTF. DNA of the CDR3: TGTGCTAGTGATCGAGGAGTGGGCTATGGCTACACCTTC.

This clonotype was seen at least ten times. V usage is TRBV6-5 and J usage is TRBJ2-7; D gene unclear. The germline gives CDR1 MNHEY, CDR2 SVGAGI. The CDR3 is 14 amino acids. V was clipped by 1 base and J by 0 bases, with 7 bases between them. The CDR3 sequence is CASSYFRSSYEQYF. CDR3 nucleotide sequence: TGTGCCAGCAGTTACTTCCGGAGCTCCTACGAGCAGTACTTC.

This chain uses TRBV2 with TRBJ2-3; TRBD2 aligns across 8 bases. Trimming cost V 7 bases and J 0 bases; bases outside gene matches: 6. Germline-derived CDR1 and CDR2 are SNHLY and FYNNEI. This CDR3 comprises 15 residues. The DNA of the CDR3 is TGTGCCAGCACGTTAGCGGGGAAAAGCACAGATACGCAGTATTTT. Translating gives CASTLAGKSTDTQYF.

This clonotype was seen a few times. V usage is TRBV20-1 and J usage is TRBJ2-1, with D possibly being TRBD1 (6 bases). Germline values: CDR1 DFQATT, CDR2 SNEGSKA (reference sequence). This CDR3 is 14 amino acids long. V was pared by 3 bases and J by 0 bases, with 9 bases between. The CDR3 sequence: CSARRGSSYNEQFF. The CDR3 DNA is TGCAGTGCTAGGAGGGGGAGCTCCTACAATGAGCAGTTCTTC.

The chain carries TRBV7-2 and TRBJ1-2; TRBD1 matches 7 bases. Per germline, CDR1 SGHTA and CDR2 FQGNSA. After removal of 1 base from V and 8 bases from J, the junction contained 16 bases not matched to a gene. The CDR3 has 17 amino acids. CDR3 sequence: CASSLGGTRQGGNGYTF. CDR3 in DNA: TGTGCCAGCAGCTTAGGGGGGACCAGACAGGGTGGCAACGGCTACACCTTC.

The genes are TRBV5-1 and TRBJ1-2; D perhaps matches TRBD1 (6 bases). V was cut by 5 bases and J by 4 bases, with 12 bases left in between. The germline CDR1 and CDR2 sequences are SGHRS and YFSETQ. This CDR3 has 13 residues. The chain's CDR3 is CASRLGGTYGYTF. The CDR3 nucleotides read TGCGCCAGCAGACTAGGGGGAACCTATGGCTACACCTTC.

The chain employs TRBV5-1 and TRBJ2-7, with no clear D. The germline CDR1 and CDR2 sequences are SGHRS and YFSETQ. The CDR3 length is 12 residues. The germline V and J ends were trimmed by 0 bases and 6 bases, with 7 bases remaining between them. The CDR3 DNA sequence: TGCGCCAGCAGCTTGGGCAAGGGCGAGCAGTACTTC. Its protein product is CASSLGKGEQYF.

This clonotype was recorded many times. The chain combines TRBV20-1 with TRBJ1-5; possibly TRBD1 for D (5 bases). Germline CDR1 and CDR2: DFQATT and SNEGSKA (reference sequence). CDR3 size: 14 residues. The V gene lost 6 bases and the J gene lost 1 base, with 13 bases spanning the gap. The CDR3 is CSARPGGSNQPQHF. In DNA, the CDR3 is TGCAGTGCCAGGCCCGGGGGGAGCAATCAGCCCCAGCATTTT.

This clonotype appeared a few times. The V call is TRBV10-3, the J call TRBJ2-7, with D possibly being TRBD1 or TRBD2 (5 bases each). V lost 2 bases and J 9 bases, leaving 14 bases between the germline ends. Germline CDR1 and CDR2: ENHRY and SYGVKD. This CDR3 has 13 residues. The CDR3 region has the DNA TGTGCCATCAGTGAGGACCCGAGGGGTACGCAGTACTTC. It is translated as CAISEDPRGTQYF.

This clonotype showed up just a few times. The chain carries TRBV20-1 and TRBJ1-1, with unresolved D. The germline V and J ends were trimmed by 1 base and 1 base, with 13 bases remaining between them. Germline V gene sequence: CDR1 DFQATT, CDR2 SNEGSKA (reference sequence). CDR3 size: 15 residues. The CDR3 sequence is CSARGTPWRNTEAFF. In DNA form, the CDR3 reads TGCAGTGCTAGAGGGACTCCTTGGAGGAACACTGAAGCTTTCTTT.

This clonotype turned up a few times. The V gene is TRBV20-1, the J gene TRBJ2-1; the D gene is possibly TRBD1 (5 bases). The CDR3 totals 14 residues. Deletions cut 5 bases from V and 1 base from J, with 12 bases between. Germline V gene lookup returns CDR1 DFQATT and CDR2 SNEGSKA (reference sequence). The CDR3: CSAGPTVSYNEQFF. For the CDR3, the DNA is TGCAGTGCTGGCCCGACAGTGTCCTACAATGAGCAGTTCTTC.

The gene calls are TRBV3-1 and TRBJ1-2; TRBD1 matches 8 bases. Per the germline V gene, CDR1 is LGHDT and CDR2 is YNNKEL (reference sequence). The CDR3 is 13 amino acids. V lost 6 bases to trimming and J lost 8 bases; unmatched junction nucleotides: 8. The CDR3 coding sequence is TGTGCCAGCAGACCGACAGGGGCTGAAGGCTACACCTTC. Its protein product is CASRPTGAEGYTF. The full variable domain, with the rest looked up from reference TRBV3-1 and TRBJ1-2, is DTAVSQTPKYLVTQMGNDKSIKCEQNLGHDTMYWYKQDSKKFLKIMFSYNNKELIINETVPNRFSPKSPDKAHLNLHINSLELGDSAVYFCASRPTGAEGYTFGSGTRLTVV.

The chain couples TRBV9 to TRBJ1-2; perhaps TRBD1 as D (6 bases). Germline loops: CDR1 SGDLS, CDR2 YYNGEE. The ends were cut back, 0 bases at V and 8 bases at J, with 20 bases in the middle. The CDR3 is 16 residues long. The CDR3: CASSVVGGGRDDGYTF. CDR3 nucleotide sequence: TGTGCCAGCAGCGTAGTGGGTGGGGGCAGGGATGACGGCTACACCTTC.

V gene TRBV2 combines with J gene TRBJ2-7; D ambiguous. The CDR3 is 13 residues long. V shed 8 bases and J shed 2 bases, with 13 bases lying between them. Germline V gene data show CDR1 as SNHLY and CDR2 as FYNNEI. The CDR3 sequence is CASGLHVPYEQYF. CDR3 coding DNA: TGTGCCAGCGGCCTTCACGTACCCTACGAGCAGTACTTC.

Only a few counts were recorded for this clonotype. This sequence joins TRBV7-9 and TRBJ1-1; D remains ambiguous. CDR1 and CDR2 (germline): SEHNR, FQNEAQ (reference sequence). V lost 8 bases and J 0 bases, leaving 7 bases between the germline ends. The CDR3 is 12 residues long. The CDR3: CASEALNTEAFF. The DNA for the CDR3 is TGTGCCAGCGAGGCGTTGAACACTGAAGCTTTCTTT.

The V call is TRBV20-1, the J call TRBJ2-3, with TRBD1 as a possible D gene (5 bases). This CDR3 has 11 residues. The V end was cut by 5 bases, the J end by 5 bases, with 8 bases between. The germline gives CDR1 DFQATT, CDR2 SNEGSKA (reference sequence). CDR3 protein: CSAGRGDTQYF. The CDR3 DNA reads as TGCAGTGCTGGAAGGGGAGATACGCAGTATTTT.

Ten or more counts support this clonotype. CDR3 amino acids: CAISERSPGQGETQYF. Here the CDR3 DNA reads TGTGCCATCAGTGAGCGATCCCCGGGACAGGGTGAGACCCAGTACTTC. The gene calls are TRBV10-3 and TRBJ2-5, with 9 bases that match TRBD1. Germline CDR1 and CDR2: ENHRY and SYGVKD. J lost 5 bases, V lost 2 bases, and 9 bases had no gene match. There are 16 residues in the CDR3.

The rearrangement joins TRBV12-3 or TRBV12-4 to TRBJ2-1; D is unclear. V gave up 2 bases and J gave up 0 bases, with 11 bases separating them. The CDR3 sequence is 16 residues long. The CDR3 DNA is TGTGCCAGCAGTTTAAGCGCCCGTAGCTCCTACAATGAGCAGTTCTTC. Its translation: CASSLSARSSYNEQFF.

This clonotype showed up just a few times. This sequence joins TRBV15 and TRBJ2-3; 7 bases fit TRBD2. Germline V gives CDR1 LNHNV, CDR2 YYDKDF (reference sequence). The length of the CDR3 is 17 residues. The J segment lost 3 bases and the V segment lost 2 bases, leaving 11 bases of the junction unmatched. CDR3 in amino acids: CATSRNLPGEGTDTQYF. DNA of the CDR3: TGTGCCACCAGCAGAAACCTTCCGGGGGAGGGAACAGATACGCAGTATTTT.

This clonotype was observed a handful of times. The chain carries TRBV5-1 and TRBJ1-1; 9 positions agree with TRBD1. This CDR3 is 14 amino acids long. The J segment lost 1 base and the V segment lost 5 bases, leaving 3 bases of the junction unmatched. Germline assignment: CDR1 SGHRS and CDR2 YFSETQ. CDR3 DNA: TGCGCCAGCAGGATGGGACAGGGGAACACTGAAGCTTTCTTT. The encoded protein is CASRMGQGNTEAFF.

This clonotype was detected ten times or more. The chain has TRBV7-2 and TRBJ2-7; D call uncertain. The CDR3 runs 12 residues. Trimming cost V 5 bases and J 0 bases, with 5 bases left between them. Looked up from germline, CDR1 is SGHTA and CDR2 is FQGNSA. The CDR3 here is CASSLNSYEQYF. Here the CDR3 DNA reads TGTGCCAGCAGCCTCAACTCCTACGAGCAGTACTTC.

The rearrangement links TRBV4-3 to TRBJ1-6, with D possibly TRBD1 on 6 matching bases. The CDR3 contains 13 residues. V was trimmed by 6 bases and J by 8 bases, leaving 11 bases between them. Per germline, CDR1 LGHNA and CDR2 YSLEER. The CDR3 DNA follows: TGCGCCAGCAGTCGGACAGCTTATTCACCCCTCCACTTT. Amino acids: CASSRTAYSPLHF.

This clonotype was seen a few times. The chain employs TRBV20-1 and TRBJ2-5; no definite D call. The V gene's germline CDR1 is DFQATT and CDR2 SNEGSKA (reference sequence). The CDR3 consists of 15 residues. The V end lost 0 bases, the J end lost 3 bases, and 14 bases lay between the germline ends. The CDR3 is CSARDQARGKETQYF. In nucleotides, the CDR3 is TGCAGTGCTAGAGATCAGGCGCGTGGTAAAGAGACCCAGTACTTC.